This T cell receptor (beta chain) stems from a study of OX40 agonist ivuxolimab in advanced cancers. Broader study findings: In a subset of nonresponders, normalized T-cell clonal expansion was also low. Researchers did not determine the expanded peripheral T cells' antigen specificity.

About this clone itself: Its antigen is as yet unknown.

The CDR3 runs to 15 residues. Trimming removed 3 bases at V and 0 bases at J, with 12 bases between. Per the germline V gene, CDR1 is SGHDT and CDR2 is YYEEEE. With autoimmune disease history or systemic immunosuppression, patients were excluded. Sampling times: baseline, cycle 4 day 1, cycle 7 day 1. The repertoire was sequenced with immunoSEQ multiplex PCR; TCRdb's copy has only in-frame clones and lacks some. The sample includes about 79,000 clones, roughly 80% of them seen just once. The sequenced sample was CD4+ or CD8+ T cells sorted from blood, obtained in a trial of the OX40 agonist ivuxolimab. The genes are TRBV5-6 and TRBJ1-1; TRBD1 might be the D (5 bases). The TCR comes from an adult with an advanced solid tumor such as melanoma, head and neck, liver or kidney cancer. Written as DNA, the CDR3 is TGTGCCAGCAGCTCCAGAGACAGAATGAACACTGAAGCTTTCTTT. Protein sequence: CASSSRDRMNTEAFF.